Below are 23 T cell receptor beta chains sequenced from a single sample in a study of T-cell memory formation after mild COVID-19. TCRdb ran MiXCR on the 5' RACE reads and lists one entry per CDR3 protein. The sample yields roughly 380,000 distinct CDR3 sequences, approximately 29% seen once. The specimen sequenced was PBMCs or a T cell subset sorted from them (not recorded which). All receptors come from an adult woman who had mild COVID-19 (a few samples of this study predate the infection). Cell type and time point are not known.

V and J are TRBV3-1 and TRBJ2-7; 9 bases fit TRBD1. After removal of 1 base from V and 4 bases from J, the junction contained 5 bases not matched to a gene. Germline-derived CDR1 and CDR2 are LGHDT and YNNKEL (reference sequence). The CDR3 extends over 15 amino acids. In nucleotides, the CDR3 is TGTGCCAGCAGCCAAGGGGGACAGGGATTTTACGAGCAGTACTTC. It is translated as CASSQGGQGFYEQYF.

This clonotype was detected a few times. The chain is built from TRBV24-1 and TRBJ1-1; no clear D. CDR3 length equals 14 residues. V shed 7 bases and J shed 1 base, with 12 bases lying between them. Looked up from germline, CDR1 is KGHDR and CDR2 is SFDVKD. The CDR3 DNA follows: TGTGCCACCAGGGTACGGAGACCGAACACTGAAGCTTTCTTT. It specifies CATRVRRPNTEAFF.

The chain is built from TRBV21-1 and TRBJ2-7; the tabulated D call, TRBD1, remains unverified against the DNA. TRBV21-1 is classified as a pseudogene. The CDR3 extends over 16 amino acids. In DNA, the CDR3 is TGTGCCAGCAGCAAGGAGGCGGGACAGGGGGGTTGCGAGCAGTACTTC. Its translation is CASSKEAGQGGCEQYF.

The chain carries TRBV2 and TRBJ2-7; 7 bases are a match to TRBD2. CDR1 is SNHLY, CDR2 FYNNEI, per germline. The CDR3 totals 15 residues. V lost 2 bases and J lost 7; bases outside the gene matches: 11. The CDR3 DNA is TGTGCCAGCAGTGAACCCGGGGGAGGGTCCCAAGAGCAGTACTTC. Translation: CASSEPGGGSQEQYF.

The V and J genes are TRBV12-3 or TRBV12-4 and TRBJ2-1; D tentatively fits TRBD1 or TRBD2 (5 bases each). This CDR3 is 16 amino acids long. The V end lost 1 base, the J end lost 7 bases, and 17 bases lay between the germline ends. Here the CDR3 reads CASSLGALRGLNEQFF. Here the CDR3 DNA reads TGTGCCAGCAGTTTAGGGGCCCTTCGGGGCTTGAATGAGCAGTTCTTC.

This clonotype was recorded a few times. This chain links TRBV7-9 with TRBJ2-1, with TRBD2 identical over 12 bases. The V gene's germline CDR1 is SEHNR and CDR2 FQNEAQ (reference sequence). The CDR3 is 18 residues long. The ends lost 4 bases at V and 0 bases at J; junction bases unmatched: 7. CDR3 loop: CASSSSGLAGGSYNEQFF. The DNA for the CDR3 is TGTGCCAGCAGCTCTTCGGGACTAGCGGGTGGCTCCTACAATGAGCAGTTCTTC.

This clonotype came up a few times. The chain uses TRBV20-1 and TRBJ2-1; the match to TRBD2 covers 13 bases. This CDR3 comprises 14 residues. From germline, CDR1 is DFQATT and CDR2 SNEGSKA (reference sequence). J lost 6 bases, V lost 6 bases, and 5 bases had no gene match. In DNA form, the CDR3 reads TGCAGTGCAATTCGGACTAGCGGGGGCAATGAGCAGTTCTTC. Translating it yields CSAIRTSGGNEQFF.

The chain recombines TRBV29-1 with TRBJ1-2; the D gene is possibly TRBD1 (6 bases). V was shortened by 7 bases and J by 0 bases, with 9 bases between the two germline ends. This CDR3 is built from 12 residues. Looked up from germline, CDR1 is SQVTM and CDR2 is ANQGSEA. CDR3: CSARTANYGYTF. CDR3 nucleotides: TGCAGCGCCCGGACAGCTAACTATGGCTACACCTTC. The whole variable domain, filled in from reference TRBV29-1 and TRBJ1-2, reads SAVISQKPSRDICQRGTSLTIQCQVDSQVTMMFWYRQQPGQSLTLIATANQGSEATYESGFVIDKFPISRPNLTFSTLTVSNMSPEDSSIYLCSARTANYGYTFGSGTRLTVV.

For the CDR3, the DNA is TGTGCCAGCAGTGAATCGGGAGGCAGGAGCTCCTACGAGCAGTACTTC. Amino acids: CASSESGGRSSYEQYF. This chain joins TRBV25-1 and TRBJ2-7; 7 bases line up with TRBD2. The CDR3 covers 16 residues. The junction had 6 bases not matched to a gene; V was cut back by 1 base and J by 0 bases. The germline V gene has CDR1 MGHDK and CDR2 SYGVNS.

The V call is TRBV12-3 or TRBV12-4, the J call TRBJ2-3; 12 bases are shared with TRBD2. V lost 6 bases, J lost 5 bases, and 3 bases stayed unmatched. The CDR3 covers 14 residues. The CDR3, as DNA: TGTGCCAGCAGGCGACTAGCGGGAGAAGATACGCAGTATTTT. It specifies CASRRLAGEDTQYF.

The CDR3 region is CASSFDRNYGYTF. CDR3 sequence (DNA): TGTGCCAGCAGCTTTGACAGGAACTATGGCTACACCTTC. The chain has TRBV5-4 and TRBJ1-2, with D tentatively TRBD1 (6 bases). The V gene lost 2 bases and the J gene lost 2 bases, with 7 bases spanning the gap. The CDR3 covers 13 residues. Germline V lookup: CDR1 SGHNT, CDR2 YYREEE (reference sequence).

In its sample, this clonotype was seen a few times. This chain links TRBV7-9 with TRBJ1-6, with 10 nucleotides matching TRBD1. This CDR3 has 15 residues. Trimming removed 4 bases from V and 10 bases from J; junction bases left unmatched: 7. Germline V CDR1 and CDR2: SEHNR, FQNEAQ (reference sequence). CDR3 loop: CASSSRGQGNSPLHF. CDR3 in DNA: TGTGCCAGCAGCTCTCGGGGACAGGGGAACTCACCCCTCCACTTT.

The rearrangement links TRBV30 to TRBJ2-3, with TRBD2 identical over 10 bases. The CDR3 covers 13 residues. Trimming took 3 bases from V and 9 from J; bases not matched to a gene: 6. Germline V CDR1 and CDR2: GTSNPN, SVGIG (reference sequence). In DNA, the CDR3 is TGTGCCTGGAGAGCTAGCGGGGGTATCACGCAGTATTTT. Its protein is CAWRASGGITQYF.

This chain joins TRBV5-1 and TRBJ1-1, with 7 bases aligning to TRBD1. This CDR3 is built from 13 residues. Per germline, CDR1 SGHRS and CDR2 YFSETQ. Germline trimming cut 4 bases from V and 7 bases from J; bases unmatched to any gene: 7. CDR3 coding DNA: TGCGCCAGCAGCACGACAGGGTTTGTTGAAGCTTTCTTT. Amino acids: CASSTTGFVEAFF.

DNA for the CDR3: TGTGCCAGCAGTCCGGGACAGCAATACGAGCAGTACTTC. Its translation is CASSPGQQYEQYF. This chain links TRBV12-3 or TRBV12-4 with TRBJ2-7; 7 nucleotides align to TRBD1. V gave up 5 bases and J gave up 4 bases; unmatched junction bases: 5. This CDR3 has 13 amino acids.

V gene TRBV15 combines with J gene TRBJ2-4; 8 bases align to TRBD1. CDR1 is LNHNV, CDR2 YYDKDF, per germline (reference sequence). The J segment lost 1 base and the V segment lost 5 bases, leaving 4 bases of the junction unmatched. The CDR3 is 15 residues long. The CDR3 DNA is TGTGCCACCAGCCCAGGGGGCCCGGCCAAAAACATTCAGTACTTC. Its translation: CATSPGGPAKNIQYF.

This clonotype appeared a few times. The V and J genes are TRBV6-5 and TRBJ1-2; the match to TRBD1 covers 8 bases. V lost 4 bases to trimming and J lost 4 bases; unmatched junction nucleotides: 14. The CDR3 is 17 residues long. Germline loops: CDR1 MNHEY, CDR2 SVGAGI. For the CDR3, the DNA is TGTGCCAGCAGTTGCACGCCTACAGGGGGGGCTTGCTATGGCTACACCTTC. Its translation: CASSCTPTGGACYGYTF.

The chain links TRBV5-1 to TRBJ2-2; the D gene is possibly TRBD1 (5 bases). CDR3 length: 14 amino acids. Deletions cut 5 bases from V and 6 bases from J, with 14 bases between. Per the germline V gene, CDR1 is SGHRS and CDR2 is YFSETQ. The CDR3 region is CASREAGPAGELFF. DNA of the CDR3: TGCGCCAGCAGAGAGGCAGGGCCCGCCGGGGAGCTGTTTTTT.

This clonotype was counted only a few times. This chain connects TRBV20-1 to TRBJ2-5; D ambiguous. Trimming shortened V by 2 bases and J by 0 bases, and 13 bases separated the two germline ends. The germline V gene has CDR1 DFQATT and CDR2 SNEGSKA (reference sequence). The CDR3 loop spans 15 amino acids. CDR3 residues: CSARLPFGYQETQYF. As DNA, the CDR3 is TGCAGTGCTAGACTCCCTTTCGGCTACCAAGAGACCCAGTACTTC.

The chain links TRBV7-9 to TRBJ1-1; D is perhaps TRBD1 (6 bases). CDR3 length: 15 residues. CDR1 and CDR2 from the germline V gene are SEHNR and FQNEAQ (reference sequence). V lost 5 bases to trimming and J lost 0 bases, with 13 bases between them. The CDR3 region has the DNA TGTGCCAGCAGCCAGGGGAGGATCCTGAACACTGAAGCTTTCTTT. Amino acid sequence: CASSQGRILNTEAFF.

V and J are TRBV5-1 and TRBJ2-5; D perhaps matches TRBD2 (6 bases). From germline, CDR1 is SGHRS and CDR2 YFSETQ. The CDR3 totals 14 residues. Trimming took 4 bases from V and 4 from J, leaving 14 bases between them. The CDR3 DNA reads TGCGCCAGCAGCCCTGGACTACTCGGAGAGACCCAGTACTTC. This encodes CASSPGLLGETQYF.

This clonotype was detected a few times. The chain links TRBV30 to TRBJ1-5; D might be TRBD1 (5 bases). The germline gives CDR1 GTSNPN, CDR2 SVGIG (reference sequence). The CDR3 extends over 13 amino acids. The V end lost 1 base, the J end lost 4 bases, and 8 bases lay between the germline ends. This CDR3 is CAWSAGMNQPQHF. The CDR3 nucleotides are TGTGCCTGGAGTGCAGGGATGAATCAGCCCCAGCATTTT.

This clonotype appeared once. The rearrangement links TRBV7-9 to TRBJ2-3, with TRBD1 as a possible D gene (5 bases). The V end was cut by 5 bases, the J end by 6 bases, with 9 bases between. The CDR3 is 12 amino acids. CDR1 is SEHNR, CDR2 FQNEAQ, per germline (reference sequence). The CDR3 nucleotides are TGTGCCAGCAGCACCTGGGGCGATACGCAGTATTTT. Translating gives CASSTWGDTQYF.